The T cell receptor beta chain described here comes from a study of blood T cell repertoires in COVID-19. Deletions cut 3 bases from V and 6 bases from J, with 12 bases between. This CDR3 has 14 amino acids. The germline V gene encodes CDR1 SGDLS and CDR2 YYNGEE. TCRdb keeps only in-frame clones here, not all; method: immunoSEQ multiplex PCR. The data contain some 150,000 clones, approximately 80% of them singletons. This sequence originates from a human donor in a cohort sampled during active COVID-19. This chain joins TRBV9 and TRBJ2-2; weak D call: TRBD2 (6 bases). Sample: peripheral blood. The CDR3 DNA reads TGTGCCAGCAGCGAGGCTTGGAGGGCCGGGGAGCTGTTTTTT. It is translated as CASSEAWRAGELFF.